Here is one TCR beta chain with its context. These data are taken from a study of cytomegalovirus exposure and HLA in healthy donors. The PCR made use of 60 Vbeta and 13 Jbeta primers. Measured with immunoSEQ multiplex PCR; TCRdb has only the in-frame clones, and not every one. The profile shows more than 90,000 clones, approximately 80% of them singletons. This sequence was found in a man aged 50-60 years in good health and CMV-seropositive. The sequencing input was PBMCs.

CDR3 protein: CAWSVQGVNYGYTF. The CDR3 coding sequence is TGTGCCTGGAGTGTACAGGGTGTTAACTATGGCTACACCTTC. This chain connects TRBV30 to TRBJ1-2, with D perhaps TRBD1 (6 bases). The germline gives CDR1 GTSNPN, CDR2 SVGIG (reference sequence). This CDR3 spans 14 amino acids. V was cut by 0 bases and J by 1 base, with 9 bases left in between.